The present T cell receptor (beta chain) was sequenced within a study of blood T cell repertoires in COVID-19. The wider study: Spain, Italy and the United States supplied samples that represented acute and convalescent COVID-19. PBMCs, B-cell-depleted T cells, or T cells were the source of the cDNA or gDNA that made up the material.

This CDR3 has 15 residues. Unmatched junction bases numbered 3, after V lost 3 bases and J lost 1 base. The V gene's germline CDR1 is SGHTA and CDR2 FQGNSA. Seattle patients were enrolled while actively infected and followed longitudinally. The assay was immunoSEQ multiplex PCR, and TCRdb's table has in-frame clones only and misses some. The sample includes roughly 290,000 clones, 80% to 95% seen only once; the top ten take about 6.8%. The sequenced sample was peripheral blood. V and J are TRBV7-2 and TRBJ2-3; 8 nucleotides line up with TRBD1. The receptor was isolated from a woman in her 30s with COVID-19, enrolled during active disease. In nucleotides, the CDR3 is TGTGCCAGCAGCTTCGGACAGGGAGGCACAGATACGCAGTATTTT. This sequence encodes CASSFGQGGTDTQYF.